Below, 22 T cell receptor beta chains from the same sample are listed, as sequenced in a study of blood T cells in healthy people across ages. Next came a second PCR, run for 7 to 11 cycles, which used a sample-barcoded 5' primer along with a J-beta primer mix. TCRdb re-called the 5' RACE reads with MiXCR, one entry per CDR3 protein. The table lists 1,500,000 or so distinct CDR3 sequences, under 55% of them singletons. The sequenced sample consisted of blood. The receptors were gathered from a woman younger than 30 in good health.

The gene calls are TRBV18 and TRBJ2-1; 7 nucleotides line up with TRBD2. CDR3 size: 16 residues. V dropped 5 bases and J dropped 4; count of bases not matched to a gene: 11. The V gene's germline CDR1 is KGHSH and CDR2 LQKENI. CDR3 DNA sequence: TGTGCCAGCTCATCCGCGCGCGGGGAGGGGTACAATGAGCAGTTCTTC. It yields the protein CASSSARGEGYNEQFF.

This clonotype was seen ten or more times. The V call is TRBV10-3, the J call TRBJ2-3; 10 bases line up with TRBD2. The CDR3 is made up of 14 amino acids. The V gene end was trimmed by 8 bases and the J gene end by 1 base; junction bases not matched to a gene: 3. Germline assignment: CDR1 ENHRY and CDR2 SYGVKD. The CDR3 DNA sequence: TGTGCCATCCGGACTAGCGGAGGCACAGATACGCAGTATTTT. This gives the protein CAIRTSGGTDTQYF.

This clonotype has just a few counts. V is TRBV6-1 and J is TRBJ1-1, with D possibly matching TRBD1 (5 bases). The CDR3 covers 13 residues. Deletions cut 3 bases from V and 7 bases from J, with 12 bases between. Germline CDR1 MNHNS, CDR2 SASEGT. CDR3 protein: CASSDRRVVEAFF. The CDR3 DNA reads TGTGCCAGCAGTGACCGCAGGGTAGTTGAAGCTTTCTTT.

The chain carries TRBV6-2 or TRBV6-3 and TRBJ2-2, with D tentatively TRBD1 or TRBD2 (5 bases each). This CDR3 has 16 amino acids. The ends were cut back, 6 bases at V and 5 bases at J, with 19 bases in the middle. Germline V CDR1 and CDR2: MNHEY, SVGEGT. This CDR3 is CASSGHWDGLTGELFF. CDR3 sequence (DNA): TGTGCCAGCAGCGGGCACTGGGACGGATTAACCGGGGAGCTGTTTTTT.

The V call is TRBV5-5, the J call TRBJ2-1; tentatively, D is TRBD1 (5 bases). The germline V gene has CDR1 SGHKS and CDR2 YYEKEE (reference sequence). CDR3 size: 15 residues. Trimming removed 0 bases at V and 2 bases at J, with 9 bases between. CDR3 DNA: TGTGCCAGCAGCTTGGCAGGGCTCCCCTACAATGAGCAGTTCTTC. The encoded protein is CASSLAGLPYNEQFF.

This clonotype has more than one count but fewer than ten. The V and J genes are TRBV28 and TRBJ1-6; D gene uncertain. This CDR3 has 14 residues. Trimming shortened V by 9 bases and J by 15 bases, and 24 bases separated the two germline ends. CDR1 is MDHEN and CDR2 is SYDVKM in the germline V gene. Here the CDR3 reads CASESREPTPLLHF. The CDR3 DNA reads TGTGCCAGTGAGTCGAGGGAACCCACTCCTCTCCTCCACTTT. Combining the CDR3 with reference TRBV28 and TRBJ1-6 gives the whole variable domain DVKVTQSSRYLVKRTGEKVFLECVQDMDHENMFWYRQDPGLGLRLIYFSYDVKMKEKGDIPEGYSVSREKKERFSLILESASTNQTSMYLCASESREPTPLLHFGNGTRLTVT.

This clonotype has only a few counts. J is TRBJ1-2 and V is TRBV5-1; 12 bases match TRBD1. CDR3 size: 14 residues. CDR1 and CDR2 (germline): SGHRS, YFSETQ. Trimming removed 5 bases from V and 8 bases from J; junction bases left unmatched: 7. CDR3 sequence reads: CASRGTGGDVGYTF. In DNA form, the CDR3 reads TGCGCCAGCAGAGGGACAGGGGGCGACGTCGGCTACACCTTC.

The chain joins TRBV6-5 to TRBJ2-1; 7 bases line up with TRBD1. Germline V gives CDR1 MNHEY, CDR2 SVGAGI. Trimming at V came to 6 bases and at J to 16 bases, leaving 12 bases not matched to a gene. The CDR3 has 12 residues. CDR3 amino acids: CASSPLTGMQFF. The CDR3, as DNA: TGTGCCAGCAGCCCACTGACAGGGATGCAATTCTTC.

The chain carries TRBV7-9 and TRBJ2-1; unclear D gene. CDR3 length equals 12 residues. Trimming cost V 1 base and J 14 bases, with 12 bases left between them. Germline CDR1 is SEHNR and CDR2 is FQNEAQ (reference sequence). CDR3 DNA sequence: TGTGCCAGCAGCTTAGTTGCCATCCCGGAGTTCTTC. Its protein is CASSLVAIPEFF.

This rearrangement joins TRBV27 to TRBJ2-5, with 10 bases matching TRBD1. The CDR3 covers 15 residues. The J segment lost 6 bases and the V segment lost 2 bases, leaving 6 bases of the junction unmatched. CDR1 and CDR2 from the germline V gene are MNHEY and SMNVEV (reference sequence). The CDR3 is CASSLDDRGQKTQYF. The CDR3 coding sequence is TGTGCCAGCAGTTTAGACGACAGGGGGCAAAAGACCCAGTACTTC.

The chain uses TRBV6-6 and TRBJ2-7; TRBD1 matches 8 bases. The V gene end was trimmed by 6 bases and the J gene end by 2 bases; junction bases not matched to a gene: 9. This CDR3 is built from 15 residues. Germline V lookup: CDR1 MNHNY, CDR2 SVGAGI (reference sequence). For the CDR3, the DNA is TGTGCCAGCAGAGACAGTGGGGACAGGCCCTACGAGCAGTACTTC. Translation: CASRDSGDRPYEQYF.

For the CDR3, the DNA is TGCGCCAGCAGTAACAGGGATGAAAAACTGTTTTTT. Translated, it gives CASSNRDEKLFF. The chain couples TRBV10-1 to TRBJ1-4, with D perhaps matching TRBD1 (6 bases). The V and J ends lost 5 bases and 6 bases respectively, with 7 bases between them. Germline V gene lookup returns CDR1 WNHNN and CDR2 SYGVQD (reference sequence). This CDR3 comprises 12 residues.

This clonotype showed up just a few times. The chain combines TRBV20-1 with TRBJ2-7, with 9 bases aligning to TRBD2. This CDR3 region has 14 residues. CDR1 is DFQATT and CDR2 is SNEGSKA in the germline V gene (reference sequence). V shed 1 base and J 5 bases; nucleotides not matched to a gene: 6. CDR3 region: CSARVLAGKDEQYF. CDR3 nucleotides: TGCAGTGCTAGAGTCCTAGCGGGGAAGGACGAGCAGTACTTC.

V usage is TRBV29-1 and J usage is TRBJ1-1, with D unresolved. Per germline, CDR1 SQVTM and CDR2 ANQGSEA. V was cut by 6 bases and J by 4 bases, with 18 bases left in between. This CDR3 is built from 14 residues. The CDR3 here is CSVDGQVWSTEAFF. The CDR3 nucleotides read TGCAGCGTGGACGGTCAGGTATGGAGCACTGAAGCTTTCTTT.

This clonotype came up a few times. Mismatch with germline at one junction end may stem from a read error. The V gene is TRBV7-9, the J gene TRBJ1-2; D is possibly TRBD1 (5 bases). The germline V gene encodes CDR1 SEHNR and CDR2 FQNEAQ (reference sequence). The CDR3 totals 16 residues. Here the CDR3 reads CASGLGWAQGDYGYTF. DNA of the CDR3: TGTGCCAGCGGCTTAGGCTGGGCTCAAGGGGACTATGGCTACACCTTC.

V usage is TRBV6-2 or TRBV6-3 and J usage is TRBJ2-2; perhaps TRBD2 as D (6 bases). Germline-derived CDR1 and CDR2 are MNHEY and SVGEGT. The CDR3 runs to 14 residues. The V end was cut by 4 bases, the J end by 5 bases, with 11 bases between. The CDR3 region is CASSFLTSTGELFF. In DNA form, the CDR3 reads TGTGCCAGCAGTTTCCTGACTAGTACCGGGGAGCTGTTTTTT.

In regard to this clonotype: Its ends do not fully match the called genes, so a read error is possible. The chain joins TRBV4-1 to TRBJ2-3, with 8 nucleotides matching TRBD2. Germline CDR1 reads MGHRA; CDR2 reads YSYEKL. The CDR3 runs 17 residues. The CDR3 DNA sequence: TGCGCCTGCAGCCAAGATTCGACAGCGGGGGCCCCCGGTACGCAGTATTTT. Encoded protein: CACSQDSTAGAPGTQYF.

The chain has TRBV3-1 and TRBJ2-1; D call uncertain. The V and J ends lost 0 bases and 13 bases respectively, with 19 bases between them. The CDR3 length is 15 residues. Germline-derived CDR1 and CDR2 are LGHDT and YNNKEL (reference sequence). This CDR3 reads CASSQDSWSVETQFF. CDR3 sequence (DNA): TGTGCCAGCAGCCAAGATTCTTGGAGCGTTGAGACCCAGTTCTTC.

The J gene is TRBJ2-5, the V gene TRBV4-2; 7 nucleotides match TRBD2. Germline trimming cut 0 bases from V and 5 bases from J; bases unmatched to any gene: 12. Germline assignment: CDR1 LGHNA and CDR2 YNFKEQ. This CDR3 has 17 amino acids. Here the CDR3 reads CASSQDYLGGRGETQYF. The DNA for the CDR3 is TGTGCCAGCAGCCAAGATTATTTGGGAGGGCGAGGGGAGACCCAGTACTTC.

The chain links TRBV6-5 to TRBJ1-6, with a tentative D call TRBD1 (5 bases). Per germline, CDR1 MNHEY and CDR2 SVGAGI. The ends were cut back, 7 bases at V and 11 bases at J, with 21 bases in the middle. This CDR3 spans 15 amino acids. CDR3 DNA sequence: TGTGCCAGCACCTCTTACGGGGCCCTGGGGGCACCCCTCCACTTT. As protein: CASTSYGALGAPLHF.

This clonotype was counted a few times. The chain employs TRBV12-3 or TRBV12-4 and TRBJ2-7, with 7 bases identical to TRBD2. Germline trimming cut 4 bases from V and 4 bases from J; bases unmatched to any gene: 7. The CDR3 is 14 amino acids. CDR3 DNA sequence: TGTGCCAGCAGTTGGGACCCTAGCGGATACGAGCAGTACTTC. This encodes CASSWDPSGYEQYF.

This clonotype occurred a few times. V usage is TRBV15 and J usage is TRBJ1-1, with D perhaps TRBD1 (5 bases). The CDR3 has 14 residues. CDR1 is LNHNV and CDR2 is YYDKDF in the germline V gene (reference sequence). The V gene lost 1 base and the J gene lost 4 bases, with 10 bases spanning the gap. For the CDR3, the DNA is TGTGCCACCAGCAGAGTAGCAGGGTTCACTGAAGCTTTCTTT. Residues: CATSRVAGFTEAFF.